This TCR beta chain was captured in a study of blood T cell repertoires in COVID-19. Original methodology: Researchers report that nucleated cell counts were estimated from reference gene primer amplification. TCRdb's table, derived via immunoSEQ multiplex PCR, lists solely in-frame clones and lacks some. The DNA was the basis for D and trimming; V, J and clone size are from that table. The profile covers 220,000 or so clones, with roughly 88% appearing a single time and about 2.1% taken by the ten largest. Germline V gene sequence: CDR1 LNHNV, CDR2 YYDKDF (reference sequence). Trimming cost V 0 bases and J 9 bases; bases outside gene matches: 4. The CDR3 loop spans 14 amino acids.

The sequencing sample was made of PBMCs or T cells enriched from blood (not recorded which). The V call is TRBV15, the J call TRBJ1-2, with 10 positions matching TRBD1. The source is a woman aged 50 to 60 who had recovered from COVID-19. This CDR3 is CATSREGTGVSYTF. The DNA of the CDR3 is TGTGCCACCAGCAGAGAGGGGACAGGGGTTAGCTACACCTTC.